Following are 17 T cell receptor beta chains from one sample sequenced in a study of molecular identifiers for immune sequencing clone quantification. TCRdb fed the PCR reads into MiXCR, producing one record per CDR3 protein. The sample yields 250,000 to 400,000 distinct CDR3 sequences, over 20% seen once. The sample consisted of naive CD8+ T cells from blood, with Jurkat cell RNA spiked in. Documented subset: FACS-sorted CD8+CD4-CCR7+CD45RA+ naive T cells. Source of these receptors: a human donor in good health. Some libraries in this study had Jurkat cell RNA spiked in.

This clonotype was counted ten times or more. The J gene is TRBJ2-1, the V gene TRBV20-1; weak D call: TRBD2 (6 bases). Germline CDR1 is DFQATT and CDR2 is SNEGSKA (reference sequence). The CDR3 covers 15 residues. V was cut by 7 bases and J by 4 bases, with 20 bases left in between. The CDR3 spells CSGTVVSSAYNEQFF. The CDR3 DNA reads TGCAGTGGTACGGTAGTCTCTAGCGCATACAATGAGCAGTTCTTC.

The sample holds a few counts of this clonotype. The rearrangement uses TRBV6-4 and TRBJ1-6; D gene ambiguous. This CDR3 is 15 amino acids long. V was shortened by 7 bases and J by 0 bases, with 10 bases between the two germline ends. Germline CDR1 reads MRHNA; CDR2 reads SNTAGT. CDR3 protein: CASNRRPSYNSPLHF. The DNA of the CDR3 is TGTGCCAGCAATCGACGTCCCTCCTATAATTCACCCCTCCACTTT.

This sequence joins TRBV3-2 and TRBJ2-3; the D call in the table, TRBD1, was not verified against the DNA. TRBV3-2 is a pseudogene. The CDR3 has 17 residues. In nucleotides, the CDR3 is TGTGCCAGCAGCCAAGTCCCCTGGGGGGGGAGCACAGATACGCAGTATTTT. It is translated as CASSQVPWGGSTDTQYF.

About this clonotype itself: This clone may be a read error of a much larger clone one base away. The chain has TRBV12-3 or TRBV12-4 and TRBJ2-3; tentatively, D is TRBD1 (5 bases). The V and J ends lost 8 bases and 5 bases respectively, with 26 bases between them. There are 17 residues in the CDR3. CDR3 sequence reads: CASGSPGQGSSVDTQYF. In DNA form, the CDR3 reads TGTGCCAGCGGTTCCCCCGGGCAGGGTAGTAGTGTAGATACGCAGTATTTT.

The sample holds many counts of this clonotype. The J gene is TRBJ2-7, the V gene TRBV7-2, with D tentatively TRBD1 (5 bases). Per the germline V gene, CDR1 is SGHTA and CDR2 is FQGNSA. CDR3 length: 15 amino acids. V lost 1 base and J lost 2, with 12 bases in between. The CDR3 region is CASSLGLTVTYEQYF. CDR3 in DNA: TGTGCCAGCAGCTTAGGCCTGACAGTAACCTACGAGCAGTACTTC.

This clonotype was detected ten times or more. This sequence joins TRBV15 and TRBJ2-3; maybe TRBD2 (6 bases). Germline values: CDR1 LNHNV, CDR2 YYDKDF (reference sequence). Trimming removed 0 bases at V and 3 bases at J, with 13 bases between. This CDR3 is 16 amino acids long. CDR3 sequence (DNA): TGTGCCACCAGCAGAGATTTGTTAGCGGAGACAGATACGCAGTATTTT. Its protein product is CATSRDLLAETDTQYF.

With regard to this clonotype: Since the CDR3 does not end with the conserved phenylalanine or tryptophan, this likely comes from a read error. The J gene is TRBJ2-5, the V gene TRBV11-2; either TRBD1 or TRBD2 may fit D (5 bases each). The CDR3 is 16 residues long. V lost 4 bases and J lost 1, with 16 bases in between. Per germline, CDR1 SGHAT and CDR2 FQNNGV. The CDR3 bases are TGTGCCAGCAGCTCCTCCCCGGGGCCACCCCAAGAGACCCAGTACTCC. It codes for CASSSSPGPPQETQYS.

This clonotype was found many times. This chain links TRBV27 with TRBJ2-3; perhaps D is TRBD1 or TRBD2 (6 bases each). The germline CDR1 and CDR2 sequences are MNHEY and SMNVEV (reference sequence). The germline V and J ends were trimmed by 1 base and 4 bases, with 9 bases remaining between them. This CDR3 spans 14 amino acids. This CDR3 is CASSLWGAPDTQYF. Here the CDR3 DNA reads TGTGCCAGCAGTTTATGGGGGGCTCCAGATACGCAGTATTTT.

Comments on this clonotype: A much larger clone differs from this one at a single base, so this may be a read error. The chain couples TRBV19 to TRBJ2-7, with 9 bases that match TRBD1. V lost 6 bases to trimming and J lost 3 bases; unmatched junction nucleotides: 6. CDR3 length: 14 amino acids. Germline V lookup: CDR1 LNHDA, CDR2 SQIVND (reference sequence). Written as DNA, the CDR3 is TGTGCCAGTAGCTCCAGGACAGGGGACTACGAGCAGTACTTC. This gives the protein CASSSRTGDYEQYF.

This clonotype has at least ten counts. V usage is TRBV4-1 and J usage is TRBJ1-1; 7 bases are a match to TRBD1. CDR1 is MGHRA, CDR2 YSYEKL, per germline. V lost 3 bases and J lost 2; bases outside the gene matches: 6. The CDR3 consists of 15 residues. In DNA, the CDR3 is TGCGCCAGCAGCCATAACCGGGACAGAAACACTGAAGCTTTCTTT. It translates to CASSHNRDRNTEAFF.

This clonotype was seen many times. The chain joins TRBV28 to TRBJ1-5, with D maybe TRBD1 (6 bases). The CDR3 totals 14 residues. Germline CDR1 reads MDHEN; CDR2 reads SYDVKM. V was cut by 2 bases and J by 5 bases, with 10 bases left in between. In DNA, the CDR3 is TGTGCCAGCAGTTTAACAGGGATGGATCAGCCCCAGCATTTT. Residues: CASSLTGMDQPQHF. The whole variable domain, filled in from reference TRBV28 and TRBJ1-5, reads DVKVTQSSRYLVKRTGEKVFLECVQDMDHENMFWYRQDPGLGLRLIYFSYDVKMKEKGDIPEGYSVSREKKERFSLILESASTNQTSMYLCASSLTGMDQPQHFGDGTRLSIL.

There are many counts of this clonotype. Written as DNA, the CDR3 is TGCGCCAGCAGCCCGGGACTAGCGGGACAAGAGACCCAGTACTTC. Encoded protein: CASSPGLAGQETQYF. The rearrangement joins TRBV5-1 to TRBJ2-5; 13 nucleotides align to TRBD2. Per germline, CDR1 SGHRS and CDR2 YFSETQ. The V gene end was trimmed by 4 bases and the J gene end by 2 bases; junction bases not matched to a gene: 2. CDR3 length equals 15 residues.

This chain uses TRBV24-1 with TRBJ2-2; 7 positions match TRBD1. Germline V gene sequence: CDR1 KGHDR, CDR2 SFDVKD. The trim removed 7 bases at V and 1 base at J, leaving 8 bases unmatched. CDR3 length: 16 amino acids. The CDR3 region is CATSPTGTENTGELFF. CDR3 sequence (DNA): TGTGCCACCAGCCCAACCGGGACAGAGAACACCGGGGAGCTGTTTTTT.

Note on this clonotype: This sequence may be a read error, since a much larger clone differs from it by one base. This chain uses TRBV7-9 with TRBJ2-1; 9 positions match TRBD1. Germline V gene sequence: CDR1 SEHNR, CDR2 FQNEAQ (reference sequence). The CDR3 consists of 15 residues. The CDR3: CVSSFPGQGHNEQFF. CDR3 bases: TGTGTCAGCAGCTTCCCGGGACAGGGTCACAATGAGCAGTTCTTC.

This clonotype was seen ten or more times. This rearrangement joins TRBV7-2 to TRBJ2-3; no clear D gene. The CDR3 runs to 12 residues. CDR1 and CDR2 (germline): SGHTA, FQGNSA. The V end lost 1 base, the J end lost 5 bases, and 4 bases lay between the germline ends. The CDR3, as DNA: TGTGCCAGCAGCTTAGTTAGAGATACGCAGTATTTT. The encoded protein is CASSLVRDTQYF. Variable domain in full (rest from reference TRBV7-2 and TRBJ2-3): GAGVSQSPSNKVTEKGKDVELRCDPISGHTALYWYRQSLGQGLEFLIYFQGNSAPDKSGLPSDRFSAERTGGSVSTLTIQRTQQEDSAVYLCASSLVRDTQYFGPGTRLTVL.

Concerning this clonotype itself: One end of the junction fails to match germline, which may point to a read error. This sequence joins TRBV27 and TRBJ2-2; TRBD2 matches 7 bases. The CDR3 is 17 residues long. CDR1 and CDR2 from the germline V gene are MNHEY and SMNVEV (reference sequence). The CDR3 reads CVSSLYRGGSGTGELFF. The DNA of the CDR3 is TGTGTCAGCAGTTTATATCGTGGCGGGAGTGGTACCGGGGAGCTGTTTTTT.

Points on this clonotype: A read error may explain this, as a much larger clone is one base away. The gene calls are TRBV11-2 and TRBJ2-7, with D possibly TRBD1 on 6 matching bases. Germline CDR1 and CDR2: SGHAT and FQNNGV. This CDR3 contains 17 residues. The CDR3 region has the DNA TGTGACAGCAGCTCAGGGACACCAAAAACACTTGCCTACGAGCAGTACTTC. This gives the protein CDSSSGTPKTLAYEQYF.